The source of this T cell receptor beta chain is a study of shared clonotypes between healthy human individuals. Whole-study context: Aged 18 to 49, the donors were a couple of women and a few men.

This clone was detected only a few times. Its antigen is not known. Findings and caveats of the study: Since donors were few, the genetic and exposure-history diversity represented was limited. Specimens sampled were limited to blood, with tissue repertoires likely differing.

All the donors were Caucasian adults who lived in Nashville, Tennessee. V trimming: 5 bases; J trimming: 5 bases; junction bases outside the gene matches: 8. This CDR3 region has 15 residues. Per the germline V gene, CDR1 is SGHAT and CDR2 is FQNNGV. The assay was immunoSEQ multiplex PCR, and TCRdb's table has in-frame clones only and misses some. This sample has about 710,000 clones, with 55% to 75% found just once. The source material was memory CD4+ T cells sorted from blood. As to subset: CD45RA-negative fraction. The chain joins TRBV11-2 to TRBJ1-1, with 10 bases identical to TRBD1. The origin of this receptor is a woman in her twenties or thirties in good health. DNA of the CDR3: TGTGCCAGCAGCCCCGGGACAGGGGAAGGAACTGAAGCTTTCTTT. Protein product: CASSPGTGEGTEAFF.